This entry lists 9 T cell receptor beta chains sequenced from one sample in a study of PD-1 blockade in mismatch repair-deficient tumors. The protocol was immunoSEQ multiplex PCR, while the TCRdb copy is restricted to in-frame clones and leaves out a portion. The sample has some 120,000 clones, 60% to 85% seen once. The material sequenced was peripheral blood, taken 60 weeks after starting pembrolizumab. The receptors were gathered from an adult with mismatch repair-deficient cancer.

The chain is built from TRBV6-5 and TRBJ2-7; the D is unclear. This CDR3 contains 14 residues. Trimming cost V 0 bases and J 2 bases, with 8 bases left between them. Germline loops: CDR1 MNHEY, CDR2 SVGAGI. CDR3 sequence: CASSYSGRTYEQYF. The CDR3 nucleotides read TGTGCCAGCAGTTACTCGGGCAGGACCTACGAGCAGTACTTC.

In its sample, this clone was seen a few times. The rearrangement uses TRBV4-1 and TRBJ2-4; D might be TRBD1 (5 bases). The CDR3 loop spans 15 amino acids. Looked up from germline, CDR1 is MGHRA and CDR2 is YSYEKL. The germline V and J ends were trimmed by 1 base and 8 bases, with 15 bases remaining between them. CDR3 DNA: TGCGCCAGCAGCCAAGTTAGGACAAGGCAAGACATTCAGTACTTC. Its translation: CASSQVRTRQDIQYF.

The CDR3: CASSVSSYEQFF. In nucleotides, the CDR3 is TGTGCCAGCAGCGTCTCGTCCTACGAGCAGTTCTTC. V and J are TRBV9 and TRBJ2-1, with D unclear. V was pared by 2 bases and J by 10 bases, with 10 bases between. In germline, CDR1 is SGDLS, CDR2 YYNGEE. The CDR3 totals 12 residues.

A remark on this clone: A junction end diverges from the germline sequence, so it may reflect a read error. The rearrangement uses TRBV11-2 and TRBJ2-1; 10 positions agree with TRBD2. This CDR3 is built from 17 residues. Per germline, CDR1 SGHAT and CDR2 FQNNGV. CDR3 DNA sequence: TGTGCCAGCAGCCTAGAGCCTCCTAGCGGGGGCCACAATGAGCAGTTCTTC. Translation: CASSLEPPSGGHNEQFF.

This chain links TRBV7-9 with TRBJ2-4; D not certain. Germline CDR1 is SEHNR and CDR2 is FQNEAQ (reference sequence). The CDR3 spans 16 residues. V lost 3 bases, J lost 5 bases, and 17 bases lay in between. The CDR3 loop is CASSLGTGLVQNIQYF. The CDR3 nucleotides read TGTGCCAGCAGCTTGGGCACTGGTTTGGTGCAAAACATTCAGTACTTC.

The chain links TRBV5-8 to TRBJ2-3; 10 bases are shared with TRBD2. V trimming: 0 bases; J trimming: 3 bases; junction bases outside the gene matches: 7. Germline CDR1 SGHTS, CDR2 YDEGEE. This CDR3 region has 17 residues. CDR3 region: CASSLAAASGSTDTQYF. The DNA of the CDR3 is TGTGCCAGCAGCTTGGCCGCGGCTAGCGGGAGTACAGATACGCAGTATTTT. The full variable domain, with the rest looked up from reference TRBV5-8 and TRBJ2-3, is EAGVTQSPTHLIKTRGQQATLRCSPISGHTSVYWYQQALGLGLQFLLWYDEGEERNRGNFPPRFSGRQFPNYSSELNVNALELEDSALYLCASSLAAASGSTDTQYFGPGTRLTVL.

This clone has more than one count but fewer than ten. J is TRBJ1-3 and V is TRBV13, with a weak D call TRBD1 (5 bases). Deletions cut 0 bases from V and 4 bases from J, with 13 bases between. The CDR3 is 16 residues long. Germline CDR1 reads PRHDT; CDR2 reads FYEKMQ (reference sequence). In DNA form, the CDR3 reads TGTGCCAGCAGCTTAGGCCCCGCGGGGACCGGAAACACCATATATTTT. It yields the protein CASSLGPAGTGNTIYF.

The rearrangement joins TRBV6-1 to TRBJ1-1; D not certain. The germline CDR1 and CDR2 sequences are MNHNS and SASEGT. The CDR3 runs to 14 residues. Trimming shortened V by 0 bases and J by 4 bases, and 9 bases separated the two germline ends. CDR3 amino acids: CASSEAWEVTEAFF. Here the CDR3 DNA reads TGTGCCAGCAGTGAAGCGTGGGAGGTCACTGAAGCTTTCTTT.

Worth noting for this clone: The same CDR3 can be traced to other DNA sequences in this sample. In DNA, the CDR3 is TGTGCCAGCAGCCCCCGAGTGGTAGCGGGAGGGTTTTACAATGAGCAGTTCTTC. It translates to CASSPRVVAGGFYNEQFF. The chain couples TRBV4-2 to TRBJ2-1, with 11 nucleotides matching TRBD2. The CDR3 has 18 amino acids. Germline CDR1 is LGHNA and CDR2 is YNFKEQ. J was trimmed by 4 bases and V by 4 bases; bases with no gene match: 12.